This record covers a single T cell receptor (beta chain). This entry is derived from a study of blood T cell repertoires in COVID-19. About the study: T cells, B-cell-depleted T cells, or PBMCs supplied cDNA or gDNA.

Contact with a PCR-confirmed or clinician-diagnosed COVID-19 case occurred within 2 weeks of entry. Germline assignment: CDR1 LGHNA and CDR2 YSLEER. The ends were cut back, 4 bases at V and 4 bases at J, with 11 bases in the middle. The CDR3 consists of 13 residues. Authors' methods: Amplifying reference gene primers gave estimates of nucleated cell counts. Produced via immunoSEQ multiplex PCR; TCRdb's table is partial and in-frame only. V, J and clone size derive from that table, while D and trimming were established from the DNA sequence. The data show approximately 300,000 clones, with 85% to 95% seen just once and approximately 4.1% held by the top ten.

The chain has TRBV4-3 and TRBJ2-7; possible D gene TRBD2, 5 bases. This TCR came from a young woman who had been exposed to COVID-19. The sample was PBMCs or T cells enriched from blood (not recorded which). CDR3 in DNA: TGCGCCAGCAGCCGGGGTACGGGGTACGAGCAGTACTTC. Residues: CASSRGTGYEQYF.